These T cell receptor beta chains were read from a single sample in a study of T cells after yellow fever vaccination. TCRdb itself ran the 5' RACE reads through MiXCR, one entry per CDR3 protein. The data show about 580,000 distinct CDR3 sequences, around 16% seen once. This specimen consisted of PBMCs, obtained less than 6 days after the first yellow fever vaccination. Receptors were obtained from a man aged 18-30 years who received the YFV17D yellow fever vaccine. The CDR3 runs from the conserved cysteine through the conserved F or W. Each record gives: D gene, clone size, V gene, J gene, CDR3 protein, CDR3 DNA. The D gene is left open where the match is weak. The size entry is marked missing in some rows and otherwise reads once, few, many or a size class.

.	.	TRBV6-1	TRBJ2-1	CASSTGTPGEQFF	TGTGCCAGCAGTACCGGGACGCCGGGGGAGCAGTTCTTC
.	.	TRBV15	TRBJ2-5	CATTLSGGVAETQYF	TGTGCCACCACCCTAAGTGGGGGCGTGGCGGAGACCCAGTACTTC
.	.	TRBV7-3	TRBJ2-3	CASSLISGSRPDTQYF	TGTGCCAGCAGCTTAATTTCAGGGTCCCGCCCAGATACGCAGTATTTT
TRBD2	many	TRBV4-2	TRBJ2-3	CASSQGLAGTDTQYF	TGTGCCAGCAGCCAAGGACTAGCGGGCACAGATACGCAGTATTTT
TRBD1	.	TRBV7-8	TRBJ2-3	CASREARGPPDTQYF	TGTGCCAGCAGGGAAGCGAGGGGGCCACCAGATACGCAGTATTTT
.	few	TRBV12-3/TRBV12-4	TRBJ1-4	CASSFSGPLNEKLFF	TGTGCCAGCAGTTTTTCCGGTCCACTTAATGAAAAACTGTTTTTT
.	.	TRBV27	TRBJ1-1	CASSLGTKNTEAFF	TGTGCCAGCAGTTTAGGCACAAAGAACACTGAAGCTTTCTTT
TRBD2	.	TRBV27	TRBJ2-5	CASSLSGAGGPKTQYF	TGTGCCAGCAGTTTATCAGGAGCGGGGGGGCCCAAGACCCAGTACTTC
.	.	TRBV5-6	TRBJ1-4	CASTLGVNEKLFF	TGTGCCAGCACGTTGGGGGTTAATGAAAAACTGTTTTTT
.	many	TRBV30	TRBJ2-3	CAWSVTDTQYF	TGTGCCTGGAGCGTAACAGATACGCAGTATTTT
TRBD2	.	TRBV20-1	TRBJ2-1	CSARSGGAAYNEQFF	TGCAGTGCTAGGAGCGGGGGGGCCGCCTACAATGAGCAGTTCTTC
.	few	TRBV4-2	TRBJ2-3	CASSQDLRGGPDTQYF	TGTGCCAGCAGCCAAGACCTAAGGGGTGGCCCAGATACGCAGTATTTT
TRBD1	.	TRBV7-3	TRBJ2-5	CASSLGQGAPETQYF	TGTGCCAGCAGCCTGGGACAGGGCGCCCCAGAGACCCAGTACTTC
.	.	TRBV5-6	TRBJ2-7	CASSLRRVYEQYF	TGTGCCAGCAGCTTGCGTCGGGTCTACGAGCAGTACTTC
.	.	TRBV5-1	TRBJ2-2	CAGSPTNTGELFF	TGCGCCGGCAGCCCCACTAACACCGGGGAGCTGTTTTTT
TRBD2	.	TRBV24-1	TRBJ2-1	CATSDPGGADNEQFF	TGTGCCACCAGTGACCCGGGGGGGGCGGACAATGAGCAGTTCTTC
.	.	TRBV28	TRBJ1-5	CASGLLSSNQPQHF	TGTGCCAGCGGACTCCTGAGTAGCAATCAGCCCCAGCATTTT
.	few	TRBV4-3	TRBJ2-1	CASSQDLNLAVYNEQFF	TGCGCCAGCAGCCAAGATCTGAATTTGGCAGTTTACAATGAGCAGTTCTTC
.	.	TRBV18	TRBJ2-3	CASSPSQPPDTQYF	TGTGCCAGCTCACCGTCTCAGCCCCCAGATACGCAGTATTTT
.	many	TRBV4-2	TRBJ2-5	CASSQDGWVTGANQETQYF	TGTGCCAGCAGCCAAGACGGGTGGGTTACGGGGGCCAATCAAGAGACCCAGTACTTC
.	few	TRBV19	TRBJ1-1	CASSIDKRVPEAFF	TGTGCCAGTAGTATAGATAAGAGGGTTCCTGAAGCTTTCTTT
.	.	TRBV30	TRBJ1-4	CAFSWGTLGEKLFF	TGTGCCTTCTCCTGGGGGACTTTGGGGGAAAAACTGTTTTTT
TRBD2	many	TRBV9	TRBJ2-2	CASSVAGGELFF	TGTGCCAGCAGCGTAGCGGGGGGAGAGCTGTTTTTT
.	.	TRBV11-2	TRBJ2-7	CASSFGPYYEQYF	TGTGCCAGCAGCTTCGGACCCTACTACGAGCAGTACTTC
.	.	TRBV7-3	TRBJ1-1	CASSLRRADTEAFF	TGTGCCAGCAGCTTGAGAAGGGCGGACACTGAAGCTTTCTTT
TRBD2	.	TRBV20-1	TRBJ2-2	CSASLAGGRAGELFF	TGCAGTGCTTCTCTAGCGGGGGGGCGGGCCGGGGAGCTGTTTTTT
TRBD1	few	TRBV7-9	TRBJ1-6	CASSSTGTWTPLHF	TGTGCCAGCAGCTCGACAGGGACTTGGACACCCCTCCACTTT
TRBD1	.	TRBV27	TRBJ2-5	CASSLFQGAETQYF	TGTGCCAGCAGTTTATTCCAGGGGGCGGAGACCCAGTACTTC
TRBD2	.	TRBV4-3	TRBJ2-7	CASSQDPREVTYEQYF	TGCGCCAGCAGCCAAGATCCCCGGGAGGTGACGTACGAGCAGTACTTC
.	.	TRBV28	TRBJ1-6	CASSFLKEGENSPLHF	TGTGCCAGCAGTTTCCTTAAAGAGGGAGAAAATTCACCCCTCCACTTT
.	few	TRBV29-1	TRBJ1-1	CSVGAGENTEAFF	TGCAGCGTGGGGGCTGGAGAGAACACTGAAGCTTTCTTT
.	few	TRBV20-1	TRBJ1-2	CSARDLSSNGYTF	TGCAGTGCTAGAGATCTCTCCAGCAACGGCTACACCTTC
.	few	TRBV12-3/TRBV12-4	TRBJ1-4	CASSSSRAYNEKLFF	TGTGCCAGCAGTTCCAGCAGGGCTTATAATGAAAAACTGTTTTTT
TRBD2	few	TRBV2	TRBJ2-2	CASSGLAVATGELFF	TGTGCCAGCAGCGGACTAGCGGTGGCCACCGGGGAGCTGTTTTTT
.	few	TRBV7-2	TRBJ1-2	CASLPQRGRSYGYTF	TGTGCCAGCCTACCACAGAGGGGTCGCTCCTATGGCTACACCTTC